The 6 T cell receptor beta chains reported below all come from one sample, sequenced in a study of CD8 T cells in ankylosing spondylitis. TCRdb ran MiXCR on the 5' RACE reads and lists one entry per CDR3 protein. In the table there are about 360,000 distinct CDR3 sequences, 20% of which are singletons. Material: blood, either unsorted or a sorted T cell fraction (not recorded which). The receptors originated from a male donor with ankylosing spondylitis or in good health (not recorded which).

This clonotype occurred a few times. V usage is TRBV12-3 or TRBV12-4 and J usage is TRBJ1-1, with 9 bases identical to TRBD1. CDR3 length: 15 amino acids. V lost 4 bases, J lost 4 bases, and 7 bases stayed unmatched. CDR3 loop: CASSSDRGEVTEAFF. CDR3 DNA: TGTGCCAGCAGTTCCGACAGGGGGGAGGTCACTGAAGCTTTCTTT.

This clonotype was counted between two and nine times. The V and J genes are TRBV12-3 or TRBV12-4 and TRBJ1-2; TRBD1 aligns across 10 bases. Trimming removed 7 bases from V and 8 bases from J; junction bases left unmatched: 4. The CDR3 sequence is 12 residues long. In nucleotides, the CDR3 is TGTGCCAGCATCGGGACAGGGGTCGGCTACACCTTC. Encoded protein: CASIGTGVGYTF.

The chain is built from TRBV10-3 and TRBJ2-7; TRBD1 matches 7 bases. V was clipped by 2 bases and J by 6 bases; unmatched bases: 7. There are 14 residues in the CDR3. Germline V gives CDR1 ENHRY, CDR2 SYGVKD. As DNA, the CDR3 is TGTGCCATCAGTGAGGTCGGGACAGAAATCGAGCAGTACTTC. This codes for CAISEVGTEIEQYF.

In its sample, this clonotype was seen once. CDR3 nucleotides: TGTGCCAGCAGTTTTCTCGGGTCCGGGGAGCTGTTTTTT. This translates into CASSFLGSGELFF. The rearrangement links TRBV28 to TRBJ2-2; no reliable D call. V lost 3 bases to trimming and J lost 6 bases, with 8 bases between them. This CDR3 spans 13 amino acids. From germline, CDR1 is MDHEN and CDR2 SYDVKM. Combining the CDR3 with reference TRBV28 and TRBJ2-2 gives the whole variable domain DVKVTQSSRYLVKRTGEKVFLECVQDMDHENMFWYRQDPGLGLRLIYFSYDVKMKEKGDIPEGYSVSREKKERFSLILESASTNQTSMYLCASSFLGSGELFFGEGSRLTVL.

This clonotype was recorded a few times. The chain combines TRBV7-6 with TRBJ2-1; TRBD2 agrees at 7 bases. Germline V gene lookup returns CDR1 SGHVS and CDR2 FNYEAQ. Losses at the gene ends were 9 bases for V and 0 bases for J; bases not matched to a gene: 14. CDR3 length: 17 amino acids. The CDR3 nucleotides read TGTGCCAGTGGGGGGAGGGTTGGGAATAGCTCCTACAATGAGCAGTTCTTC. The encoded protein is CASGGRVGNSSYNEQFF.

The rearrangement uses TRBV7-8 and TRBJ2-3; D possibly corresponds to TRBD2 (5 bases). The germline CDR1 and CDR2 sequences are SGHVS and FQNEAQ. Trimming pared 6 bases from V and 2 bases from J, leaving 24 bases between. The CDR3 extends over 18 amino acids. The CDR3 spells CASRQLPSITDSTDTQYF. The CDR3, as DNA: TGTGCCAGCAGGCAACTTCCTAGCATAACGGACTCCACAGATACGCAGTATTTT.